The T cell receptor (beta chain) described here comes from a study of technical replicates of blood from a few donors. The protocol was immunoSEQ multiplex PCR, while the TCRdb copy is restricted to in-frame clones and leaves out a portion. The table lists some 77,000 clones, 80% to 90% of them singletons. The V gene end was trimmed by 1 base and the J gene end by 9 bases; junction bases not matched to a gene: 1. Germline lookup yields CDR1 MNHNS and CDR2 SASEGT. This CDR3 has 15 residues. The chain couples TRBV6-1 to TRBJ2-1, with 15 bases matching TRBD2. The receptor's source is a human donor in good health. Some clones in this sample may be carry-over from other donors' samples. Material: PBMCs. The CDR3 spells CASSEGTSGRAEQFF. The CDR3 DNA is TGTGCCAGCAGTGAAGGGACTAGCGGGAGGGCTGAGCAGTTCTTC.